Shown below are 9 T cell receptor beta chains from a single sample sequenced in a study of blood T cell repertoires in COVID-19. Sequencing used immunoSEQ multiplex PCR; TCRdb keeps in-frame clones, though not all of them. The table has about 290,000 clones, around 81% seen once. Specimen: peripheral blood. The receptor source for this set is a woman between 45 and 60 years old with active or convalescent COVID-19.

The chain carries TRBV3-1 (or the pseudogene TRBV3-2) and TRBJ2-1; D perhaps matches TRBD2 (5 bases). V was pared by 1 base and J by 7 bases, with 14 bases between. Germline V gives CDR1 LGHDT, CDR2 YNNKEL (reference sequence). This CDR3 contains 15 residues. As DNA, the CDR3 is TGTGCCAGCAGCCAAGGGCGGGCCTGGGAGAATGAGCAGTTCTTC. Amino acids: CASSQGRAWENEQFF.

V gene TRBV25-1 combines with J gene TRBJ1-1; TRBD1 matches at 8 bases. The CDR3 is 18 amino acids. Losses at the gene ends were 1 base for V and 0 bases for J; bases not matched to a gene: 10. Germline loops: CDR1 MGHDK, CDR2 SYGVNS. CDR3 in amino acids: CASSESRTGMGMNTEAFF. In DNA form, the CDR3 reads TGTGCCAGCAGTGAATCGAGGACAGGGATGGGGATGAACACTGAAGCTTTCTTT.

The rearrangement uses TRBV27 and TRBJ1-2; D might be TRBD1 (5 bases). Germline lookup yields CDR1 MNHEY and CDR2 SMNVEV (reference sequence). Trimming cost V 6 bases and J 8 bases, with 13 bases left between them. The CDR3 length is 12 residues. The CDR3 coding sequence is TGTGCCAGCAGCCGGGGGAAGTCCGGCTACACCTTC. Amino acids: CASSRGKSGYTF.

This sequence joins TRBV19 and TRBJ2-5; 7 bases align to TRBD1. CDR1 is LNHDA and CDR2 is SQIVND in the germline V gene (reference sequence). The length of the CDR3 is 15 residues. V gave up 5 bases and J gave up 0 bases; unmatched junction bases: 6. CDR3 region: CASSLQTGYQETQYF. The CDR3 coding sequence is TGTGCCAGTAGTTTACAGACAGGGTACCAAGAGACCCAGTACTTC.

The rearrangement uses TRBV11-2 and TRBJ1-1, with D perhaps matching TRBD1 (5 bases). The CDR3 is 13 residues long. The V gene's germline CDR1 is SGHAT and CDR2 FQNNGV. Deletions cut 0 bases from V and 4 bases from J, with 6 bases between. The CDR3 DNA follows: TGTGCCAGCAGCTTAGACGGGGGCACTGAAGCTTTCTTT. Translation gives CASSLDGGTEAFF.

This clone appeared once. The J gene is TRBJ2-5, the V gene TRBV5-1; 7 nucleotides line up with TRBD2. The CDR3 length is 16 residues. The J segment lost 4 bases and the V segment lost 0 bases, leaving 9 bases of the junction unmatched. Germline V CDR1 and CDR2: SGHRS, YFSETQ. CDR3 nucleotides: TGCGCCAGCAGCTTGGCCGGTATGTCGGGGGGAGAGACCCAGTACTTC. Its protein is CASSLAGMSGGETQYF.

Here the CDR3 DNA reads TGTGCCAGCTGGGGCTTGGACTATGGCTACACCTTC. Amino acid sequence: CASWGLDYGYTF. This chain links TRBV7-9 with TRBJ1-2, with D maybe TRBD1 (5 bases). The CDR3 sequence is 12 residues long. Germline loops: CDR1 SEHNR, CDR2 FQNEAQ (reference sequence). V lost 8 bases and J lost 3, with 10 bases in between.

The chain uses TRBV10-3 and TRBJ1-1; D is perhaps TRBD1 (5 bases). The germline V and J ends were trimmed by 9 bases and 7 bases, with 24 bases remaining between them. The CDR3 is made up of 15 amino acids. The germline CDR1 and CDR2 sequences are ENHRY and SYGVKD. The DNA of the CDR3 is TGTGCCATAAAGTCGCCGGGCGGGACCGATATTGAAGCTTTCTTT. Translating it yields CAIKSPGGTDIEAFF.

The J gene is TRBJ1-1, the V gene TRBV4-1; D is perhaps TRBD1 (5 bases). The germline gives CDR1 MGHRA, CDR2 YSYEKL. CDR3 length: 16 amino acids. V shed 2 bases and J shed 2 bases, with 15 bases lying between them. In DNA, the CDR3 is TGCGCCAGCAGCCAAAGGGGTCCGGCTGCCAACACTGAAGCTTTCTTT. It translates to CASSQRGPAANTEAFF.